This T cell receptor (beta chain) derives from a study of a mutant IDH1 vaccine in newly diagnosed glioma. The CDR3 consists of 18 residues. CDR1 is LNHDA and CDR2 is SQIVND in the germline V gene (reference sequence). Unmatched junction bases numbered 7, after V lost 0 bases and J lost 3 bases. Specified time point: week 5, during vaccination. Alongside topical imiquimod, each dose of vaccine comprised 300 ug of mutant IDH1 20-mer peptide. Clones were read by immunoSEQ multiplex PCR, and TCRdb kept only the in-frame ones, dropping some. The sample has about 40,000 clones, approximately 90% seen once; the top ten hold around 2.5%. This clone was observed a single time. Its antigen is currently unknown.

This TCR was recovered from a man between 45 and 60 years old with glioma. The rearrangement joins TRBV19 to TRBJ2-1; TRBD2 matches 11 bases. The specimen comprised PBMCs, sampled from a glioma patient whose treatment included an IDH1 peptide vaccine. In DNA, the CDR3 is TGTGCCAGTAGTATAGAGTCTGGACTAGCGGGTGTCTACAATGAGCAGTTCTTC. Amino acid sequence: CASSIESGLAGVYNEQFF.